These 11 T cell receptor beta chains originate from one sample sequenced in a study of shared clonotypes between healthy human individuals. The protocol was immunoSEQ multiplex PCR, while the TCRdb copy is restricted to in-frame clones and leaves out a portion. Found here are around 600,000 clones, approximately 95% of them singletons; the top ten hold approximately 0.11%. The naive CD8 subset, CD45RO-negative cells positively selected for CCR7, excluded terminally differentiated effector memory CD45RA+ cells. Sequenced sample: naive CD8+ T cells sorted from blood. The receptors stem from a woman under 40 in good health.

The V and J genes are TRBV11-2 and TRBJ2-7; 7 positions match TRBD1. V gave up 3 bases and J gave up 2 bases; unmatched junction bases: 7. This CDR3 has 15 residues. Germline V gene lookup returns CDR1 SGHAT and CDR2 FQNNGV. Here the CDR3 reads CASSLGQGDAYEQYF. The CDR3 DNA reads as TGTGCCAGCAGCTTGGGGCAGGGGGACGCCTACGAGCAGTACTTC.

The rearrangement joins TRBV18 to TRBJ2-7; the D is unclear. The V gene lost 2 bases and the J gene lost 0 bases, with 14 bases spanning the gap. The CDR3 extends over 16 amino acids. Germline lookup yields CDR1 KGHSH and CDR2 LQKENI. DNA of the CDR3: TGTGCCAGCTCACCAAGTAGGTCCTCATCCTCCTACGAGCAGTACTTC. Amino acid sequence: CASSPSRSSSSYEQYF.

The V gene is TRBV7-9, the J gene TRBJ1-1; 7 bases are shared with TRBD1. V was clipped by 4 bases and J by 6 bases; unmatched bases: 5. Germline values: CDR1 SEHNR, CDR2 FQNEAQ (reference sequence). The CDR3 spans 13 residues. The CDR3: CASSSNRGPEAFF. The CDR3 coding sequence is TGTGCCAGCAGCTCAAACAGGGGCCCTGAAGCTTTCTTT.

The chain carries TRBV7-3 and TRBJ2-1; TRBD2 agrees at 14 bases. V dropped 1 base and J dropped 7; count of bases not matched to a gene: 3. Germline V gives CDR1 SGHTA, CDR2 FQGTGA. The CDR3 is made up of 16 amino acids. The CDR3 sequence is CASSLMGLAGDNEQFF. CDR3 DNA sequence: TGTGCCAGCAGCTTAATGGGACTAGCGGGAGATAATGAGCAGTTCTTC.

The chain has TRBV11-2 and TRBJ2-7; 10 nucleotides match TRBD2. Germline V gives CDR1 SGHAT, CDR2 FQNNGV. The junction had 6 bases not matched to a gene; V was cut back by 1 base and J by 6 bases. The CDR3 contains 15 residues. In DNA form, the CDR3 reads TGTGCCAGCAGCTTAGCGGGTCTAGCGGGAGTCGAGCAGTACTTC. Its protein is CASSLAGLAGVEQYF.

This clone was counted a single time. The chain uses TRBV7-6 and TRBJ1-5; possible D gene TRBD1, 6 bases. CDR3 length: 15 residues. V dropped 1 base and J dropped 6 bases, with 13 bases sitting between them. Germline lookup yields CDR1 SGHVS and CDR2 FNYEAQ. The CDR3 spells CASSLVQGFFQPQHF. Here the CDR3 DNA reads TGTGCCAGCAGCTTAGTACAGGGCTTCTTTCAGCCCCAGCATTTT.

The gene calls are TRBV20-1 and TRBJ2-7; 8 bases line up with TRBD2. The trim removed 6 bases at V and 6 bases at J, leaving 4 bases unmatched. Looked up from germline, CDR1 is DFQATT and CDR2 is SNEGSKA (reference sequence). There are 11 residues in the CDR3. The CDR3, as DNA: TGCAGTGCCCCACTAGCGGTCGAGCAGTACTTC. Its protein is CSAPLAVEQYF.

V and J are TRBV5-6 and TRBJ1-5; possibly TRBD1 for D (5 bases). CDR1 and CDR2 from the germline V gene are SGHDT and YYEEEE. The CDR3 covers 17 residues. Trimming shortened V by 4 bases and J by 2 bases, and 19 bases separated the two germline ends. The DNA for the CDR3 is TGTGCCAGCAGCCCCGGGGGTAGGGAAGGGGGCAATCAGCCCCAGCATTTT. Its protein is CASSPGGREGGNQPQHF.

The sample holds one count of this clone. The CDR3 nucleotides are TGTGCCAGCAGTCCCGCCACAGACTCTCCCAGCTCCTACGAGCAGTACTTC. This sequence encodes CASSPATDSPSSYEQYF. The V gene is TRBV28, the J gene TRBJ2-7; no reliable D call. V lost 5 bases to trimming and J lost 0 bases, with 20 bases between them. In germline, CDR1 is MDHEN, CDR2 SYDVKM. The CDR3 runs to 17 residues.

The V and J genes are TRBV4-1 and TRBJ2-7, with 9 bases aligning to TRBD1. This CDR3 spans 16 amino acids. CDR1 is MGHRA, CDR2 YSYEKL, per germline. V trimming: 2 bases; J trimming: 5 bases; junction bases outside the gene matches: 10. This CDR3 reads CASSQLTGTGFDEQYF. Here the CDR3 DNA reads TGCGCCAGCAGCCAACTCACCGGGACAGGGTTCGACGAGCAGTACTTC.

The V and J genes are TRBV25-1 and TRBJ2-7, with D unclear. V was cut by 3 bases and J by 6 bases, with 9 bases left in between. Germline V gene sequence: CDR1 MGHDK, CDR2 SYGVNS. This CDR3 is built from 12 residues. CDR3 region: CASSDLVLEQYF. DNA for the CDR3: TGTGCCAGCAGTGATCTGGTCCTCGAGCAGTACTTC.